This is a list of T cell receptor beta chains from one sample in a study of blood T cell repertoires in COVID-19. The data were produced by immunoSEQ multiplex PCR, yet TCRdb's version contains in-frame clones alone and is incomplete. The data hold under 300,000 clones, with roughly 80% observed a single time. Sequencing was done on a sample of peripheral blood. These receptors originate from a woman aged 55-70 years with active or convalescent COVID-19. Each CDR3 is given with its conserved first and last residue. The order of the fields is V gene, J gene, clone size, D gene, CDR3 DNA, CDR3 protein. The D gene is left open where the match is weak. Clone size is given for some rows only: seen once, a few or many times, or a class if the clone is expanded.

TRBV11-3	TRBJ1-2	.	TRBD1	TGTGCCAGCAGCTTGAGGGGGCCGGCCTATGGCTACACCTTC	CASSLRGPAYGYTF
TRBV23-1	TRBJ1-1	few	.	TGCGCCAGCAGTCAATCTGCGGAGGGTCGAACTGAAGCTTTCTTT	CASSQSAEGRTEAFF
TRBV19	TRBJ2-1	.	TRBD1	TGTGCCAGTAGCTTTGTTCCGGGACAGGGGGCGGTGAATGAGCAGTTCTTC	CASSFVPGQGAVNEQFF
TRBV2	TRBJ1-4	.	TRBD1	TGTGCCAGCAGTGAGCAGACAGGGCCCCTTAATTACCTTAATGAAAAACTGTTTTTT	CASSEQTGPLNYLNEKLFF
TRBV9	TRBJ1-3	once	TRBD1	TGTGCCAGCAGTCGACAGGGTGGCTCTGGAAACACCATATATTTT	CASSRQGGSGNTIYF
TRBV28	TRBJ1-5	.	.	TGTGCCAGCAGTGCGGGGGGCGGCAATCAGCCCCAGCATTTT	CASSAGGGNQPQHF
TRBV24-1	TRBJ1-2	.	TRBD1	TGTGCCACCAGTGATCCGGGACAGGGGGCACATGGCTACACCTTC	CATSDPGQGAHGYTF
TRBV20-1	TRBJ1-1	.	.	TGCAGTGCTATGAGCACTGAAGCTTTCTTT	CSAMSTEAFF
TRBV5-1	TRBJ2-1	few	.	TGCGCCAGCGCAAGGGGGGGCGAGGGGTACAATGAGCAGTTCTTC	CASARGGEGYNEQFF
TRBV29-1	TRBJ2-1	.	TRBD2	TGCAGCGTTGATACGGGGGGGCAAGGGAATGAGCAGTTCTTC	CSVDTGGQGNEQFF
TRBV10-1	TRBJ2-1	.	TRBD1	TGCGCCAGCAGTGGTGGACAGGGTCACAATGAGCAGTTCTTC	CASSGGQGHNEQFF
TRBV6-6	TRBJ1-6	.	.	TGTGCCAGCAGTTACGTCAGGGTGAATTCACCCCTCCACTTT	CASSYVRVNSPLHF
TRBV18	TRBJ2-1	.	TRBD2	TGTGCCAGCTCAAGACAAACTAGCGGGGGGCACCATGGCCATGAGCAGTTCTTC	CASSRQTSGGHHGHEQFF
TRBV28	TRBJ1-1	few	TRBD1	TGTGCCACCGGGGACAGGGCAGCTTTCTTT	CATGDRAAFF
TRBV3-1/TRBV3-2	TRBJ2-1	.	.	TGTGCCAGCAGCCACGGGACTCTCTTGAATGAGCAGTTCTTC	CASSHGTLLNEQFF
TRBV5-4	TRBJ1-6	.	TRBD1	TGTGCCAGCAGCCACCGACAGGGGAATTCACCCCTCCACTTT	CASSHRQGNSPLHF
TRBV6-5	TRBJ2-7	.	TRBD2	TGTGCCAGCAGTCCGCGGACTAGCGGAGACTACGAGCAGTACTTC	CASSPRTSGDYEQYF
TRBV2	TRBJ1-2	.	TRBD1	TGTGCCACATATGCTGACAGGGCGGGCTACACCTTC	CATYADRAGYTF
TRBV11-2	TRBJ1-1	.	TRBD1	TGTGCCAGCAGCTTAGCCTACCGGGACAGGGAAGCTTTCTTT	CASSLAYRDREAFF
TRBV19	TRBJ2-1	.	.	TGTGCCAGTAGTATAGATGGCGGGCCGACCTCCTACAATGAGCAGTTCTTC	CASSIDGGPTSYNEQFF
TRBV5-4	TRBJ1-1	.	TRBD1	TGTGCCAGCAGCTCCGACAGGGGGCGCGGATTGAACACTGAAGCTTTCTTT	CASSSDRGRGLNTEAFF
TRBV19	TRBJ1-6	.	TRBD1	TGTGCCAGTAGTGCGAACAGGGGCGGGAATTCACCCCTCCACTTT	CASSANRGGNSPLHF
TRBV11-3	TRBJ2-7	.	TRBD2	TGTGCCAGCAGCTTAGATCAAGCGGGAGCCCCTTTGTGGTCTAACGAGCAGTACTTC	CASSLDQAGAPLWSNEQYF
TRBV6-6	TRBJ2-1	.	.	TGTGCCAGCAGTACCAACAGCTTTAGCTCCTACAATGAGCAGTTCTTC	CASSTNSFSSYNEQFF
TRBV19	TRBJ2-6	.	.	TGTGCCAGTAGTATTGGGACTCTTAACTCTGGGGCCAACGTCCTGACTTTC	CASSIGTLNSGANVLTF